The 11 T cell receptor beta chains below come from one sample, sequenced in a study of shared clonotypes between healthy human individuals. Profiling relied on immunoSEQ multiplex PCR, and the TCRdb table lists in-frame clones only, not all of them. The repertoire holds about 470,000 clones, about four fifths seen once, with less than 15% in the top ten. Sequencing used PBMCs. The receptors derive from a woman in her forties in good health. Some clones in this sample may be carry-over from other donors' samples.

The rearrangement links TRBV7-2 to TRBJ1-2; a weak D match, TRBD1 (5 bases). The CDR3 sequence is 13 residues long. With 3 bases removed from V and 8 bases from J, the gap between germline ends came to 13 bases. Germline values: CDR1 SGHTA, CDR2 FQGNSA. As DNA, the CDR3 is TGTGCCAGCAGCTTGAAAGGGGATGGGGGCTACACCTTC. This encodes CASSLKGDGGYTF.

About this clone: Only one base separates this from a far larger clonotype, so it likely reflects a read error. The V gene is TRBV28, the J gene TRBJ2-7; TRBD1 agrees at 11 bases. Germline CDR1 and CDR2: MDHEN and SYDVKM. V shed 6 bases and J 3 bases; nucleotides not matched to a gene: 4. This CDR3 spans 14 amino acids. The CDR3 is CASRTGTGGYEQYF. The DNA of the CDR3 is TGTGCCAGCAGAACCGGGACAGGGGGCTACGAGCAGTACTTC.

This clone has just one count. The genes are TRBV5-1 and TRBJ2-1; TRBD2 matches at 7 bases. Germline lookup yields CDR1 SGHRS and CDR2 YFSETQ. After removal of 0 bases from V and 6 bases from J, the junction contained 6 bases not matched to a gene. CDR3 length: 15 amino acids. CDR3 sequence reads: CASSLDGRATNEQFF. The CDR3 DNA sequence: TGCGCCAGCAGCTTGGATGGGAGGGCTACCAATGAGCAGTTCTTC.

The gene calls are TRBV6-5 and TRBJ1-1, with 8 bases identical to TRBD1. There are 14 residues in the CDR3. The germline V gene encodes CDR1 MNHEY and CDR2 SVGAGI. V shed 0 bases and J 3 bases; nucleotides not matched to a gene: 0. CDR3 in DNA: TGTGCCAGCAGTTACTCGGGACAGGACACTGAAGCTTTCTTT. Protein product: CASSYSGQDTEAFF.

The chain couples TRBV5-4 to TRBJ2-1; D is perhaps TRBD1 (5 bases). This CDR3 has 15 residues. Germline V gives CDR1 SGHNT, CDR2 YYREEE (reference sequence). Between the trimmed V and J ends, which lost 0 bases and 4 bases, there was a span of 11 bases. CDR3 region: CASSLEGRSYNEQFF. The CDR3 nucleotides read TGTGCCAGCAGCTTGGAGGGGCGTTCTTACAATGAGCAGTTCTTC. Supplemented by reference TRBV5-4 and TRBJ2-1, the full variable domain reads ETGVTQSPTHLIKTRGQQVTLRCSSQSGHNTVSWYQQALGQGPQFIFQYYREEENGRGNFPPRFSGLQFPNYSSELNVNALELDDSALYLCASSLEGRSYNEQFFGPGTRLTVL.

The genes are TRBV30 and TRBJ2-7; a weak D match, TRBD2 (5 bases). The V gene lost 3 bases and the J gene lost 4 bases, with 16 bases spanning the gap. Per the germline V gene, CDR1 is GTSNPN and CDR2 is SVGIG (reference sequence). The CDR3 sequence is 14 residues long. The CDR3 here is CAWRGPSIRYEQYF. DNA of the CDR3: TGTGCCTGGAGGGGTCCTAGCATACGTTACGAGCAGTACTTC.

The chain is built from TRBV10-1 and TRBJ2-3, with 10 nucleotides matching TRBD2. This CDR3 spans 17 amino acids. With 6 bases clipped from V and 4 bases from J, the junction kept 13 bases outside the gene matches. Germline V gene sequence: CDR1 WNHNN, CDR2 SYGVQD (reference sequence). The CDR3, as DNA: TGCGCCAGCAGCAGTGAGGAGCTAGCGGGAGTGTCAGATACGCAGTATTTT. It yields the protein CASSSEELAGVSDTQYF.

The chain has TRBV18 and TRBJ2-4; D perhaps matches TRBD1 (6 bases). The CDR3 contains 12 residues. The ends were cut back, 5 bases at V and 9 bases at J, with 11 bases in the middle. CDR1 and CDR2 (germline): KGHSH, LQKENI. CDR3 in amino acids: CASSGGQGIQYF. The CDR3 DNA reads TGTGCCAGCTCAGGGGGACAAGGCATTCAGTACTTC.

The chain recombines TRBV29-1 with TRBJ1-1, with D possibly being TRBD1 (5 bases). CDR3 length: 15 residues. Germline CDR1 reads SQVTM; CDR2 reads ANQGSEA. Trimming shortened V by 6 bases and J by 1 base, and 18 bases separated the two germline ends. CDR3 in DNA: TGCAGCGTCCGCTTGGAGGGGTTCTCGAACACTGAAGCTTTCTTT. Amino acids: CSVRLEGFSNTEAFF.

The chain joins TRBV28 to TRBJ2-1; D is ambiguous. Germline V gene data show CDR1 as MDHEN and CDR2 as SYDVKM. The CDR3 runs to 11 residues. With 2 bases removed from V and 12 bases from J, the gap between germline ends came to 8 bases. The CDR3: CASSLNSGQFF. The CDR3 coding sequence is TGTGCCAGCAGTTTAAACTCTGGGCAGTTCTTC.

The V call is TRBV19, the J call TRBJ2-1; 8 bases agree with TRBD1. The V gene end was trimmed by 5 bases and the J gene end by 5 bases; junction bases not matched to a gene: 11. This CDR3 has 16 amino acids. Germline lookup yields CDR1 LNHDA and CDR2 SQIVND (reference sequence). The CDR3, as DNA: TGTGCCAGTAGTCTTCCAGGGGGCCCGACTAACAATGAGCAGTTCTTC. This sequence encodes CASSLPGGPTNNEQFF. Using reference TRBV19 and TRBJ2-1 for the parts outside the CDR3, the full variable domain is DGGITQSPKYLFRKEGQNVTLSCEQNLNHDAMYWYRQDPGQGLRLIYYSQIVNDFQKGDIAEGYSVSREKKESFPLTVTSAQKNPTAFYLCASSLPGGPTNNEQFFGPGTRLTVL.